This is a list of T cell receptor beta chains from one sample in a study of a mutant IDH1 vaccine in newly diagnosed glioma. Data came from immunoSEQ multiplex PCR; TCRdb stores just in-frame clones and leaves some out. The data contain just under 70,000 clones, approximately 88% of them singletons. These receptors have no identified antigens. This material consisted of PBMCs, taken from a glioma patient whose treatment included an IDH1 peptide vaccine. These receptors came from a man aged 18 to 29 with glioma. Both conserved end residues are part of each CDR3. D genes are given only for firm matches. Part of the rows lack a size; the others show once, few, many or a class for expanded clones.

D	size	V	J	DNA	CDR3
TRBD2	NA	TRBV7-9	TRBJ2-1	TGTGCCAGCAGCTTAGTGTTGGATAGCGGGAGAGATGAGCAGTTCTTC	CASSLVLDSGRDEQFF
TRBD1	NA	TRBV9	TRBJ1-2	TGTGCCAGCAGCCTCGGACAGGGCCCTGAGATGGGTCGAGGCTACACCTTC	CASSLGQGPEMGRGYTF
NA	NA	TRBV7-8	TRBJ2-5	TGTGCCAGCAGCGCCTTACAGGTGCGGGAGACCCAGTACTTC	CASSALQVRETQYF
NA	NA	TRBV6-5	TRBJ1-5	TGTGCCAGCAGTTACGACTTCTCTCAGCCCCAGCATTTT	CASSYDFSQPQHF
TRBD1	NA	TRBV2	TRBJ2-7	TGTGCCAGCGAGGGACAGCGTATATACGAGCAGTACTTC	CASEGQRIYEQYF
NA	NA	TRBV28	TRBJ1-1	TGTGCCAGCAGTCCCCGCGGCAGGGGGAACACTGAAGCTTTCTTT	CASSPRGRGNTEAFF
TRBD1	NA	TRBV2	TRBJ2-7	TGTGCCAGCACTCCGGGACAGGGAGCCCGGCGGCAGTACTTC	CASTPGQGARRQYF
NA	NA	TRBV10-3	TRBJ2-5	TGTGCCATCAGTGTCGCCCAGGGGGAGACCCAGTACTTC	CAISVAQGETQYF
NA	NA	TRBV10-3	TRBJ1-1	TGTGCCATCAGTTGGGATCGGACTGAAGCTTTCTTT	CAISWDRTEAFF
TRBD1	NA	TRBV18	TRBJ2-2	TGTGCCAGCTCCAAGGACAGGGGACTTAACACCGGGGAGCTGTTTTTT	CASSKDRGLNTGELFF
NA	NA	TRBV7-9	TRBJ2-5	TGTGCCAGCAGTGTCGGTGAGAAAGAGACCCAGTACTTC	CASSVGEKETQYF
NA	NA	TRBV20-1	TRBJ2-3	TGCAGTGCTATGGGCGCAGATACGCAGTATTTT	CSAMGADTQYF
NA	NA	TRBV5-1	TRBJ1-2	TGCGCCAGCAGCTTGGAAGGGTCAGCCTATGGCTACACCTTC	CASSLEGSAYGYTF
NA	NA	TRBV11-2	TRBJ1-1	TGTGCCAGCAGCTTAGATCCAATTGTGACTGAAGCTTTCTTT	CASSLDPIVTEAFF
NA	NA	TRBV7-9	TRBJ1-2	TGTGCCAGCAGCACGGACCTCCGGGCCCCAATCGCCTATGGCTACACCTTC	CASSTDLRAPIAYGYTF
NA	NA	TRBV29-1	TRBJ2-5	TGCAGCGTTGAGAGCCCTACCCAGTACTTC	CSVESPTQYF
NA	few	TRBV28	TRBJ2-7	TGTGCCAGCAGTCTTATGGGAGAACAGTACTTC	CASSLMGEQYF
NA	NA	TRBV7-9	TRBJ2-5	TGTGCCAGCAGCCCGGGTCCGTATCCCGAGACCCAGTACTTC	CASSPGPYPETQYF
TRBD1	NA	TRBV19	TRBJ2-7	TGTGCCAGTTCGGGACAGGGGGCCCGCGAGCAGTACTTC	CASSGQGAREQYF
NA	NA	TRBV6-6	TRBJ1-1	TGTGCCAGCACTGAACAGGGAGCGGCTTTCTTT	CASTEQGAAFF
NA	NA	TRBV2	TRBJ2-2	TGTGCCAGCAGTGAATTTAGGAACACCGGGGAGCTGTTTTTT	CASSEFRNTGELFF
NA	few	TRBV10-3	TRBJ1-2	TGTGCCATCAGTAGGTCTCAGGACATAAACTATGGCTACACCTTC	CAISRSQDINYGYTF
NA	NA	TRBV27	TRBJ1-2	TGTGCCAGCAGTTTATTAAGGGGCTATGGCTACACCTTC	CASSLLRGYGYTF
TRBD2	NA	TRBV5-1	TRBJ2-1	TGCGCCAGCAGCTTGGGCGGACTAGCGGATGACAATGAGCAGTTCTTC	CASSLGGLADDNEQFF
NA	NA	TRBV7-2	TRBJ2-2	TGTGCCAGCACCGTTGACACCGGGGAGCTGTTTTTT	CASTVDTGELFF
TRBD2	NA	TRBV6-1	TRBJ2-2	TGTGCCAGCAGTGGACTAGCGGGGGGGCCAGACACCGGGGAGCTGTTTTTT	CASSGLAGGPDTGELFF
NA	once	TRBV6-5	TRBJ1-4	TGTGCCAGCAGTTATGGAGGTGAAAAACTGTTTTTT	CASSYGGEKLFF